Described below is a single T cell receptor beta chain sequence and its context. This entry belongs to a study of T cells after yellow fever vaccination. V lost 11 bases to trimming and J lost 9 bases, with 26 bases between them. This CDR3 has 15 residues. The germline gives CDR1 LGHDT, CDR2 YNNKEL (reference sequence). TCRdb redid the calling of the 5' RACE reads with MiXCR, one entry per CDR3 protein. The sample consists of about 120,000 distinct CDR3 sequences, 8.4% of them appearing once. The receptor's source is a man aged 30 to 45 who received the YFV17D yellow fever vaccine. The V gene is TRBV3-1, the J gene TRBJ2-1; D not resolved. Sequenced material: CD8+ T cells sorted from PBMCs, taken 45 days after the yellow fever booster vaccination. DNA for the CDR3: TGTGCCTCCTGGCGGCAGACCTCCCTTTTAGGTGAGCAGTTCTTC. This gives the protein CASWRQTSLLGEQFF.